The present entry profiles one T cell receptor (beta chain) with its context. The record originates from a study of cytomegalovirus exposure and HLA in healthy donors. Researchers ran the PCR with 60 Vbeta and 13 Jbeta primers. Only in-frame clones appear in the TCRdb table, and some are missing; sequencing was by immunoSEQ multiplex PCR. The sample lists approximately 170,000 clones, approximately 79% occurring once. J gave up 2 bases and V 2 bases, and 8 bases lay outside the gene matches. This CDR3 spans 17 amino acids. The germline V gene encodes CDR1 MDHEN and CDR2 SYDVKM. The chain recombines TRBV28 with TRBJ1-4, with TRBD1 matching over 7 bases. Source material: PBMCs. The sequence was collected from a woman under 30 in good health and CMV-seronegative. The CDR3 DNA reads TGTGCCAGCAGTTTACGGGACAGAGGCCCTACTAATGAAAAACTGTTTTTT. Residues: CASSLRDRGPTNEKLFF.